Shown below are 22 T cell receptor beta chains from a single sample sequenced in a study of blood T cell repertoires in COVID-19 (dated by TCRdb to 2018 to 2021). Library prep was done by the immunoSEQ multiplex PCR assay. Not all clones reach the TCRdb copy of this immuneACCESS table, which keeps in-frame sequences only. Checked studies attribute under half of the gap to unresolved V genes and leave the rest unexplained. The sample profile shows 40,000 to 50,000 clones; over 75% of them were found once. Over 4% of the sample goes to the ten largest clones. Material: peripheral blood. The source is a man between 65 and 85 years old with acute or convalescent COVID-19.

This sequence joins TRBV7-3 and TRBJ2-3; maybe TRBD1 (5 bases). There are 14 residues in the CDR3. From germline, CDR1 is SGHTA and CDR2 FQGTGA. Trimming shortened V by 5 bases and J by 0 bases, and 9 bases separated the two germline ends. The CDR3 region has the DNA TGTGCCAGCAGCCTCCGACAGAGCACAGATACGCAGTATTTT. This translates into CASSLRQSTDTQYF.

V usage is TRBV6-5 and J usage is TRBJ1-2; D may be TRBD1 (6 bases). V lost 2 bases and J lost 6, with 13 bases in between. This CDR3 comprises 14 residues. Germline V CDR1 and CDR2: MNHEY, SVGAGI. Here the CDR3 reads CASSYGGRGDGYTF. The DNA of the CDR3 is TGTGCCAGCAGTTACGGGGGCAGGGGAGATGGCTACACCTTC.

This rearrangement joins TRBV2 to TRBJ2-1; TRBD2 is a possible D gene (6 bases). The CDR3 consists of 15 residues. Trimming cost V 4 bases and J 0 bases, with 10 bases left between them. Germline V CDR1 and CDR2: SNHLY, FYNNEI. The CDR3 DNA reads TGTGCCAGCAGTGGGGCCGGGGGCTCCTACAATGAGCAGTTCTTC. It translates to CASSGAGGSYNEQFF. The full variable domain, rest sourced from reference TRBV2 and TRBJ2-1, is EPEVTQTPSHQVTQMGQEVILRCVPISNHLYFYWYRQILGQKVEFLVSFYNNEISEKSEIFDDQFSVERPDGSNFTLKIRSTKLEDSAMYFCASSGAGGSYNEQFFGPGTRLTVL.

The chain joins TRBV5-1 to TRBJ2-5, with TRBD2 matching over 8 bases. In germline, CDR1 is SGHRS, CDR2 YFSETQ. V lost 0 bases to trimming and J lost 2 bases; unmatched junction nucleotides: 3. This CDR3 spans 15 amino acids. CDR3 coding DNA: TGCGCCAGCAGCTTGGTAGCGGGGACACAAGAGACCCAGTACTTC. Translating it yields CASSLVAGTQETQYF.

The chain is built from TRBV27 and TRBJ1-2; 8 bases fit TRBD1. CDR1 and CDR2 from the germline V gene are MNHEY and SMNVEV (reference sequence). The CDR3 totals 14 residues. V shed 6 bases and J 3 bases; nucleotides not matched to a gene: 6. The DNA of the CDR3 is TGTGCCAGCAGCCAAGGACAGGGATACTATGGCTACACCTTC. The encoded protein is CASSQGQGYYGYTF.

The chain carries TRBV24-1 and TRBJ2-1; 7 positions agree with TRBD1. The CDR3 contains 14 residues. Per the germline V gene, CDR1 is KGHDR and CDR2 is SFDVKD. V was clipped by 4 bases and J by 8 bases; unmatched bases: 7. The CDR3 spells CATSDPPTGDEQFF. CDR3 coding DNA: TGTGCCACCAGTGACCCCCCAACAGGGGATGAGCAGTTCTTC.

This clone was observed a handful of times. J is TRBJ1-6 and V is TRBV6-5; TRBD1 matches at 9 bases. CDR1 MNHEY and CDR2 SVGAGI come from the germline V gene. With 8 bases clipped from V and 10 bases from J, the junction kept 12 bases outside the gene matches. This CDR3 region has 15 residues. The CDR3 spells CASRVRDRVDSPLHF. In nucleotides, the CDR3 is TGTGCCAGCCGAGTCCGGGACAGGGTTGACTCACCCCTCCACTTT.

The V and J genes are TRBV3-1 (or the pseudogene TRBV3-2) and TRBJ2-3; D remains ambiguous. The V and J ends lost 0 bases and 1 base respectively, with 11 bases between them. The CDR3 sequence is 16 residues long. From germline, CDR1 is LGHDT and CDR2 YNNKEL (reference sequence). CDR3 region: CASSQDEEEGTDTQYF. In DNA form, the CDR3 reads TGTGCCAGCAGCCAAGATGAAGAGGAAGGCACAGATACGCAGTATTTT.

J is TRBJ1-5 and V is TRBV19, with TRBD1 matching over 7 bases. The ends lost 5 bases at V and 2 bases at J; junction bases unmatched: 0. Germline V gene sequence: CDR1 LNHDA, CDR2 SQIVND (reference sequence). The CDR3 contains 13 residues. Here the CDR3 DNA reads TGTGCCAGTAGTGGGACAGGCAATCAGCCCCAGCATTTT. It codes for CASSGTGNQPQHF.

The rearrangement joins TRBV29-1 to TRBJ1-2, with TRBD1 as a possible D gene (5 bases). The ends were cut back, 3 bases at V and 2 bases at J, with 16 bases in the middle. CDR1 is SQVTM and CDR2 is ANQGSEA in the germline V gene. The CDR3 is made up of 15 amino acids. The DNA for the CDR3 is TGCAGCGTTGAGTCAGGGAATCTCGACAACTATGGCTACACCTTC. Translating it yields CSVESGNLDNYGYTF.

The chain couples TRBV7-2 to TRBJ2-7; 8 bases are shared with TRBD2. Germline V gives CDR1 SGHTA, CDR2 FQGNSA. V trimming: 5 bases; J trimming: 4 bases; junction bases outside the gene matches: 10. The CDR3 runs 15 residues. CDR3 sequence: CASSTGAGGPYEQYF. CDR3 nucleotide sequence: TGTGCCAGCAGCACTGGGGCGGGGGGACCTTACGAGCAGTACTTC. Looking up the rest from reference TRBV7-2 and TRBJ2-7 gives the full variable domain: GAGVSQSPSNKVTEKGKDVELRCDPISGHTALYWYRQSLGQGLEFLIYFQGNSAPDKSGLPSDRFSAERTGGSVSTLTIQRTQQEDSAVYLCASSTGAGGPYEQYFGPGTRLTVT.

The CDR3 is CASNPGGLKNSPLHF. CDR3 coding DNA: TGTGCCAGCAACCCAGGGGGTTTAAAGAATTCACCCCTCCACTTT. The V and J genes are TRBV2 and TRBJ1-6; 7 bases are shared with TRBD1. This CDR3 comprises 15 residues. Germline-derived CDR1 and CDR2 are SNHLY and FYNNEI. V dropped 7 bases and J dropped 7; count of bases not matched to a gene: 10.

In this sample, this clone turned up once. This chain uses TRBV4-1 with TRBJ2-5, with 7 positions matching TRBD1. There are 17 residues in the CDR3. Trimming removed 3 bases from V and 5 bases from J; junction bases left unmatched: 15. Germline CDR1 reads MGHRA; CDR2 reads YSYEKL. CDR3 in DNA: TGCGCCAGCAGCCACCCTATTACAGGGGTAATCGGGGAGACCCAGTACTTC. Translating gives CASSHPITGVIGETQYF.

This clone was seen more than once but under ten times. This chain connects TRBV5-8 to TRBJ1-5; tentative D call: TRBD1 (6 bases). This CDR3 contains 16 residues. V was trimmed by 4 bases and J by 3 bases, leaving 17 bases between them. Germline-derived CDR1 and CDR2 are SGHTS and YDEGEE. In DNA, the CDR3 is TGTGCCAGCAGCCCTTGGGCAGGGGCGAACAATCAGCCCCAGCATTTT. Amino acids: CASSPWAGANNQPQHF.

The chain joins TRBV19 to TRBJ1-6, with D possibly being TRBD1 (6 bases). This CDR3 spans 16 amino acids. Germline CDR1 reads LNHDA; CDR2 reads SQIVND (reference sequence). Deletions cut 9 bases from V and 4 bases from J, with 19 bases between. CDR3 protein: CASTGGTGLYNSPLHF. In nucleotides, the CDR3 is TGTGCCAGCACGGGAGGAACAGGGCTTTATAATTCACCCCTCCACTTT.

The chain recombines TRBV3-1 (or the pseudogene TRBV3-2) with TRBJ1-1, with a weak D call TRBD1 (5 bases). The CDR3 spans 13 residues. V was cut by 5 bases and J by 7 bases, with 14 bases left in between. CDR1 LGHDT and CDR2 YNNKEL come from the germline V gene (reference sequence). For the CDR3, the DNA is TGTGCCAGCAGCTCCCTTGTGGGGCGTGAAGCTTTCTTT. It specifies CASSSLVGREAFF.

This sequence joins TRBV29-1 and TRBJ2-5; 9 positions agree with TRBD2. This CDR3 spans 12 amino acids. Trimming took 6 bases from V and 7 from J; bases not matched to a gene: 6. Looked up from germline, CDR1 is SQVTM and CDR2 is ANQGSEA. The CDR3 DNA reads TGCAGCGTCGGGGCGGGAGGGGGGACCCAGTACTTC. This encodes CSVGAGGGTQYF.

The rearrangement links TRBV4-2 to TRBJ1-2; no definite D call. CDR1 is LGHNA and CDR2 is YNFKEQ in the germline V gene. The CDR3 spans 15 residues. Trimming removed 7 bases from V and 3 bases from J, with 18 bases in between. The CDR3 DNA reads as TGTGCCAGCAATGAGGGCGATGGGAAGGACTATGGCTACACCTTC. Encoded protein: CASNEGDGKDYGYTF.

This chain links TRBV10-1 with TRBJ2-2; 7 bases line up with TRBD1. The length of the CDR3 is 18 residues. Trimming removed 0 bases from V and 10 bases from J; junction bases left unmatched: 17. Germline V gene lookup returns CDR1 WNHNN and CDR2 SYGVQD (reference sequence). This chain's CDR3 is CASSESTPLDRSKEELFF. The CDR3 coding sequence is TGCGCCAGCAGTGAGTCGACTCCGTTGGACAGGTCGAAGGAGGAGCTGTTTTTT.

The V gene is TRBV28, the J gene TRBJ1-1, with D possibly being TRBD1 (5 bases). V was clipped by 3 bases and J by 5 bases, with 25 bases between them. Germline V gene sequence: CDR1 MDHEN, CDR2 SYDVKM. The CDR3 is 18 amino acids. The DNA for the CDR3 is TGTGCCAGCAGTTTGGGCCTCCCGGGTGGGAGGGGCAGGACTGAAGCTTTCTTT. Protein sequence: CASSLGLPGGRGRTEAFF.

The CDR3 bases are TGCGCCAGCAATCTTACAGGGGGCGAGGTCAATGAGCAGTTCTTC. It codes for CASNLTGGEVNEQFF. The chain has TRBV5-1 and TRBJ2-1, with 9 positions matching TRBD1. Germline trimming cut 6 bases from V and 6 bases from J; bases unmatched to any gene: 10. CDR1 SGHRS and CDR2 YFSETQ come from the germline V gene. The CDR3 covers 15 residues. Looking up the rest from reference TRBV5-1 and TRBJ2-1 gives the full variable domain: KAGVTQTPRYLIKTRGQQVTLSCSPISGHRSVSWYQQTPGQGLQFLFEYFSETQRNKGNFPGRFSGRQFSNSRSEMNVSTLELGDSALYLCASNLTGGEVNEQFFGPGTRLTVL.

The chain combines TRBV19 with TRBJ2-2; 9 bases match TRBD1. CDR1 and CDR2 (germline): LNHDA, SQIVND (reference sequence). The V and J ends lost 3 bases and 3 bases, in that order; junction bases with no gene match: 2. CDR3 length: 15 residues. The CDR3 DNA sequence: TGTGCCAGTAGTATGGGACAGGGTGACACCGGGGAGCTGTTTTTT. This codes for CASSMGQGDTGELFF.